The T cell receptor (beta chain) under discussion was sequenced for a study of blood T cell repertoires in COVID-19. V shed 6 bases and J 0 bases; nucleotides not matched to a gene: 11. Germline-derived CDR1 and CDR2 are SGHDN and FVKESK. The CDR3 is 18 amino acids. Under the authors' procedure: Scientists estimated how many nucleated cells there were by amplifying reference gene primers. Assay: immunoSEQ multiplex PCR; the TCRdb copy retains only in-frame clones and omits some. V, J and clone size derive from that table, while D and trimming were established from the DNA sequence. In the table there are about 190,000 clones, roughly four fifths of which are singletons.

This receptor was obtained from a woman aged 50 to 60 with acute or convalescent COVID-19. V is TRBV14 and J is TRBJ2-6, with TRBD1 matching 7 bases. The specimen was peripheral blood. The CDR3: CASRPSGTVSSGANVLTF. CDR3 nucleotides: TGTGCCAGCAGACCGTCCGGGACAGTTTCCTCTGGGGCCAACGTCCTGACTTTC.